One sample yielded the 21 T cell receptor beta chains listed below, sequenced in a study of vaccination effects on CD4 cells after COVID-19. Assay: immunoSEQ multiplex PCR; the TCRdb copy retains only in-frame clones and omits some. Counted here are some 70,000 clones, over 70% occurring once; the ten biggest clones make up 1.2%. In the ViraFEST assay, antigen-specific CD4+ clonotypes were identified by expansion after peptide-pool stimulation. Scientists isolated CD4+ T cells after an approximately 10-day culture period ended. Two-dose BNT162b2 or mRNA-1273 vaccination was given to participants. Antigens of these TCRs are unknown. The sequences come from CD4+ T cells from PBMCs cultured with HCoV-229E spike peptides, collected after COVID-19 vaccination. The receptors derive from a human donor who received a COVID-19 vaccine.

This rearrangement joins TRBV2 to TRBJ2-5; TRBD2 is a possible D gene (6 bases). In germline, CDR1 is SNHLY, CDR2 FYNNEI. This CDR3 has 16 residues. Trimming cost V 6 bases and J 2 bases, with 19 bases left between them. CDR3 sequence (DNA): TGTGCCAGCAGCCCCGACGGGGGAGCAACGCAAGAGACCCAGTACTTC. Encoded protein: CASSPDGGATQETQYF.

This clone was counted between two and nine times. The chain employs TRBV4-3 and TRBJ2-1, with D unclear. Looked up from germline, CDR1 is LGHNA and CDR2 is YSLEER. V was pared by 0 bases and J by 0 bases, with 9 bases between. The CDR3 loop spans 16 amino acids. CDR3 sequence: CASSQDFASSYNEQFF. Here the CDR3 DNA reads TGCGCCAGCAGCCAAGATTTTGCAAGCTCCTACAATGAGCAGTTCTTC.

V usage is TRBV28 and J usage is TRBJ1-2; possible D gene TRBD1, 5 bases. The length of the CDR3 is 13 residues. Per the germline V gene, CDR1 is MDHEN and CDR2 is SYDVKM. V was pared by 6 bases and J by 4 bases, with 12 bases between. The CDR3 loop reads CASSSGTPYGYTF. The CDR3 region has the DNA TGTGCCAGCAGCTCCGGGACCCCCTATGGCTACACCTTC.

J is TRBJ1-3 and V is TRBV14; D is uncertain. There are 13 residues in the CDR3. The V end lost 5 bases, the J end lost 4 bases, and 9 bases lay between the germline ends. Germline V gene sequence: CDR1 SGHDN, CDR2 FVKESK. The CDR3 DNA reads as TGTGCCAGCAGCTCAACTTTCGGAAACACCATATATTTT. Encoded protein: CASSSTFGNTIYF.

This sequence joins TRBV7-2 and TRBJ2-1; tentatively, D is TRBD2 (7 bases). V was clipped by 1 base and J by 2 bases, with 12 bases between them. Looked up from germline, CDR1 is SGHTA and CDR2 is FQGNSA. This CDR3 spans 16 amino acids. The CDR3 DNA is TGTGCCAGCAGCTTAGAAGGGGGGGTCGCCTACAATGAGCAGTTCTTC. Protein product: CASSLEGGVAYNEQFF. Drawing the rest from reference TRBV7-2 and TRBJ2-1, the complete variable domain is GAGVSQSPSNKVTEKGKDVELRCDPISGHTALYWYRQSLGQGLEFLIYFQGNSAPDKSGLPSDRFSAERTGGSVSTLTIQRTQQEDSAVYLCASSLEGGVAYNEQFFGPGTRLTVL.

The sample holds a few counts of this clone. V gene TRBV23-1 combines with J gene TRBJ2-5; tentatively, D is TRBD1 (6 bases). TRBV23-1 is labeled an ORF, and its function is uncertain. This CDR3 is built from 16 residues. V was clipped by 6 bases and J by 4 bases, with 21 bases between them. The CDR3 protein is CASSQTFHPGAETQYF. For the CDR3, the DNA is TGCGCCAGCAGCCAAACATTTCACCCAGGGGCAGAGACCCAGTACTTC.

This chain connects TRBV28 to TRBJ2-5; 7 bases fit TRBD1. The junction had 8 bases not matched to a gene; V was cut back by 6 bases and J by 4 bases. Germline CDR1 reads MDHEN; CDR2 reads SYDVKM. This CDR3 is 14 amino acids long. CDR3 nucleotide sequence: TGTGCCAGCAGCCCCCCGACAGGGTCAGAGACCCAGTACTTC. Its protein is CASSPPTGSETQYF.

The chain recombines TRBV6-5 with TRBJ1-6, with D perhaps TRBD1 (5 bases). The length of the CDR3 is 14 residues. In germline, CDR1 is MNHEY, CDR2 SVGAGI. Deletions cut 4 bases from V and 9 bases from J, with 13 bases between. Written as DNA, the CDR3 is TGTGCCAGCAGTTCTAGGGGAATCGGTTCACCCCTCCACTTT. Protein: CASSSRGIGSPLHF.

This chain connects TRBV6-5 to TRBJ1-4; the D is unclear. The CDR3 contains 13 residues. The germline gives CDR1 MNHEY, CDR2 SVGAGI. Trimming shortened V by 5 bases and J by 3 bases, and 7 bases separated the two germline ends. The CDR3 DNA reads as TGTGCCAGCAGTAGGGTCGCTAATGAAAAACTGTTTTTT. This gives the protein CASSRVANEKLFF.

This chain's CDR3 is CASSEVAKSSGANVLTF. Here the CDR3 DNA reads TGTGCCAGCAGTGAAGTCGCCAAAAGCTCTGGGGCCAACGTCCTGACTTTC. The genes are TRBV6-1 and TRBJ2-6; D is unresolved. The V end was cut by 1 base, the J end by 0 bases, with 10 bases between. Germline V CDR1 and CDR2: MNHNS, SASEGT. The CDR3 spans 17 residues.

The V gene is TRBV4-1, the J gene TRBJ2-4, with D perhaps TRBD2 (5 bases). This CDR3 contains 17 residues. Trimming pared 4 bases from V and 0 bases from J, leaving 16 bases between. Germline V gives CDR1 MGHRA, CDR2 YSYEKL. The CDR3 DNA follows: TGCGCCAGCAGCCGAGGAGGACTGGTATTAGCCAAAAACATTCAGTACTTC. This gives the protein CASSRGGLVLAKNIQYF.

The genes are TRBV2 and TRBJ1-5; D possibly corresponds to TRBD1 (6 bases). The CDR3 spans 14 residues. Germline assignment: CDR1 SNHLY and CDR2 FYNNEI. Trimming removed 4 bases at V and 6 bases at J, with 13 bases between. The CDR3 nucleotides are TGTGCCAGCAGTGGGGCGGGGGGCAGTCAGCCCCAGCATTTT. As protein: CASSGAGGSQPQHF.

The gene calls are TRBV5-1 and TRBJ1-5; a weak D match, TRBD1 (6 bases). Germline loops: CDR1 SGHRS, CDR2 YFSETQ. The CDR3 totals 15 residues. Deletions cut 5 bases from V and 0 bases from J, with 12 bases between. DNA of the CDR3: TGCGCCAGCAGGACTGGGACAAATAGCAATCAGCCCCAGCATTTT. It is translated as CASRTGTNSNQPQHF.

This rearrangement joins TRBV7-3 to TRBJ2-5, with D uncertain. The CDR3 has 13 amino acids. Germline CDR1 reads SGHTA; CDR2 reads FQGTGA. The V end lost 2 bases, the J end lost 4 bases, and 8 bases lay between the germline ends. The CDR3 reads CASSLGRLETQYF. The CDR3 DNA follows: TGTGCCAGCAGCTTAGGCCGTTTAGAGACCCAGTACTTC.

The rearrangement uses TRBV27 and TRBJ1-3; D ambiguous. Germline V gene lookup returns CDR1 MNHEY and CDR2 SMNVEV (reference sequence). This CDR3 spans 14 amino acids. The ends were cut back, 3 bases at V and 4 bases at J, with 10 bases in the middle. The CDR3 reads CASSFGRPGNTIYF. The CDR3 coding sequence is TGTGCCAGCAGTTTTGGCAGGCCGGGAAACACCATATATTTT.

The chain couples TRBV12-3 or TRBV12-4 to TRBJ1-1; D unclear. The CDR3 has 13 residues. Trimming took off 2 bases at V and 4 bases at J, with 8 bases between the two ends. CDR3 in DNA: TGTGCCAGCAGTTTAAGGGAGGGCACTGAAGCTTTCTTT. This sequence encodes CASSLREGTEAFF.

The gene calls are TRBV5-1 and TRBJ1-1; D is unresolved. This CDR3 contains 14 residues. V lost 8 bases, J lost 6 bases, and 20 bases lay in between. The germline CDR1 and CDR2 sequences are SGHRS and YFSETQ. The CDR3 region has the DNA TGCGCCAGTAAGCTCGAGGCAGATTCTGCTGAAGCTTTCTTT. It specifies CASKLEADSAEAFF.

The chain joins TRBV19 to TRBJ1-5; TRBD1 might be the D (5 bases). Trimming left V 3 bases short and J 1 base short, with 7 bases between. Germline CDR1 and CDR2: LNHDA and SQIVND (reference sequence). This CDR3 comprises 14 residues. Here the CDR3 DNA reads TGTGCCAGTAGTATCCGGGACAGCAATCAGCCCCAGCATTTT. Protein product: CASSIRDSNQPQHF.

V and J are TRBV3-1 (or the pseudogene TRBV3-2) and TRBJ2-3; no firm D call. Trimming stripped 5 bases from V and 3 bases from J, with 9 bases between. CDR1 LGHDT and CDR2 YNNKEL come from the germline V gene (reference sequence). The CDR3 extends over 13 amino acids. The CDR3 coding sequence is TGTGCCAGCAGCTTACAGACAACAGATACGCAGTATTTT. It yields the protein CASSLQTTDTQYF.

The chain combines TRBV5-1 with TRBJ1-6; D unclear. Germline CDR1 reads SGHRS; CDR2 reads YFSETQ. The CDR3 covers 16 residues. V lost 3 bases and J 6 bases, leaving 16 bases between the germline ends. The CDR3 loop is CASSSGPRALNSPLHF. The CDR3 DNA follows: TGCGCCAGCAGCTCGGGTCCGAGGGCGCTTAATTCACCCCTCCACTTT.

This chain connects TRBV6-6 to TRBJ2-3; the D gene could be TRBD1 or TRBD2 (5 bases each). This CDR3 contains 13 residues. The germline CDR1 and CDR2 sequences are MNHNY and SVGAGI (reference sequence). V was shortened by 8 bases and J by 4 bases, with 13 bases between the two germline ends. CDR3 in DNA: TGTGCCAGCCGGGACCCTAACTCAGATACGCAGTATTTT. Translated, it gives CASRDPNSDTQYF.